The clone carrying this TCR beta chain came up once. Antigen: not known. 13 Jbeta primers and 60 Vbeta primers were used for the PCR. Authors' data handling: In a later analysis, 70 million to 80 million unique TCR beta chains included roughly 11 million shared by two or more donors. Generated by immunoSEQ multiplex PCR, the TCRdb table keeps only in-frame clones and is missing some. The V and J calls and clone size are taken from that table; D and trimming were inferred from the DNA. Of about 200,000 clones in the sample, 82% were seen once. The data derive from a study of cytomegalovirus exposure and HLA in healthy donors. The CDR3 sequence is 15 residues long. V lost 1 base and J 2 bases, leaving 12 bases between the germline ends. Germline V gene sequence: CDR1 SEHNR, CDR2 FQNEAQ (reference sequence). General study points: Researchers catalogued around 150 TCR beta chains as cytomegalovirus-associated. Reports indicate that TCR beta sequences accurately predicted the HLA-A and HLA-B alleles of most subjects. One cluster of highly shared sequence variants probably arose as a sequencing artifact.

This TCR came from a woman in her fifties or sixties in good health and CMV-seropositive. The chain recombines TRBV7-9 with TRBJ2-7, with a tentative D call TRBD2 (6 bases). Sequencing was done on a sample of PBMCs. CDR3 coding DNA: TGTGCCAGCAGCTTAGTGGGCGGGGTAACCTACGAGCAGTACTTC. Encoded protein: CASSLVGGVTYEQYF.